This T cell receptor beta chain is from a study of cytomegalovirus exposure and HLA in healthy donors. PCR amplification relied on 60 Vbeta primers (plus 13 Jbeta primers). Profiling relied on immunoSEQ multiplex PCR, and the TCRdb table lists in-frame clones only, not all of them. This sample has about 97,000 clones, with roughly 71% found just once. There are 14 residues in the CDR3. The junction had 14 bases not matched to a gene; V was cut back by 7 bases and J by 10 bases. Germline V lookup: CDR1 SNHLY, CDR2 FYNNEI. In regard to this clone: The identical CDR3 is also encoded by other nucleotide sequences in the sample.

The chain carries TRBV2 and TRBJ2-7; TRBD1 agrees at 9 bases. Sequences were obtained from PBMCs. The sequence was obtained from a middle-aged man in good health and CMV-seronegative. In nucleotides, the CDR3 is TGTGCCAGCATGGGACAGGGTCAGGATAGGGTTCAGTACTTC. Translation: CASMGQGQDRVQYF.